This TCR beta chain derives from a study of T cells in Graves' hyperthyroidism and ophthalmopathy (dated by TCRdb to the late 2010s). At the level of the whole study: Peripheral blood samples were taken at the time of initial diagnosis, prior to any treatment. Thyroid tissue and blood T-cell repertoires from six Graves' hyperthyroidism patients were also compared in the study. Following sampling, methimazole starting at 30 mg daily was given to hyperthyroidism patients, and high-dose intravenous methylprednisolone was given to ophthalmopathy patients. A discovery cohort of roughly 100 patients, roughly 40 with Graves' ophthalmopathy and 55 to 60 with stable Graves' hyperthyroidism, was used to find distinguishing TCR V-J signatures. Whether ophthalmopathy could be predicted prospectively was tested in an independent validation cohort made up of under 20 hyperthyroidism patients plus 17 patients who later progressed to ophthalmopathy. TCR Vbeta CDR3 sequencing of 130 to 150 peripheral blood samples (approximately 44 ophthalmopathy, 75 hyperthyroidism and roughly 17 progressor patients) is reported in the paper. The 75 to 100 discovery patients were randomly split 7:3 into training and test sets.

Amplification of TCR beta CDR3 regions was carried out from RNA transcripts. For the first round of RT-PCR on the TCR CDR3, the HTBI primer set was used together with the Qiagen OneStep RT-PCR kit. Libraries were constructed in a second round of multiplex PCR, after which size selection and purification were carried out. Libraries were sequenced paired-end with 100 bp reads on an Illumina HiSeq2000. Concerning the study's data processing: Raw data were processed with SOAPnuke, discarding reads with adapters, uncalled bases, mean Phred below 15, or no exact constant-primer or identifier match. COPE v1.2.5 was used to merge the high-quality paired reads, and each unique nucleotide sequence was defined as a clonotype. MiTCR v1.1 was used to align the clonotypes against IMGT TRBV, TRBD and TRBJ reference segments. The analysis was restricted to V-J combinations with a frequency above 0.0001, which together covered 99.2% of the repertoires. A TCS score was defined as the ratio of F50 (clonal expansion) to E x V (chaos), with BLOSUM62-based TCRdist applied between CDR3 peptides within each V-J. Welch's t-statistics and random forest reduced some 510 V-J features to about 12, which were used in a naive Bayes classifier (R e1071). The similarity between thyroid and blood repertoires was quantified using the Morisita-Horn index. TCRdb passed the public sequencing reads through fastp at Q25 and MiXCR, retaining productive beta sequences. Identical CDR3 protein sequences are pooled into one entry, listed with their most common genes and DNA. The V and J calls shown here were made by TCRdb, not taken from the authors' results. Counted in this sample were more than 20,000 distinct CDR3 sequences; about 53% of them appeared once. The top ten clonotypes cover under 30% of the sample.

Broader findings and caveats from the paper: Ophthalmopathy was separated from stable hyperthyroidism by a 13 V-J signature model, with around 88% sensitivity and about 81% specificity obtained in cross-validation and 80%/75% obtained in testing. In validation, progression to ophthalmopathy was predicted by the model with 55% to 71% sensitivity and nearly 75% specificity, a median of roughly 6.4 months before onset. No statistical method was used to set the sample size in advance, and investigators knew the group allocation. Blood samples also contained most of the expanded thyroid clonotypes (frequency above 0.001), which suggests that blood repertoires may reflect thyroid immune responses.

Concerning this clonotype: The target of this receptor is not known. The junction and the germline gene differ at one end; a read error may be behind it.

Looking up the germline V gene yields CDR1 KGHDR and CDR2 SFDVKD. Including the terminal cysteine and phenylalanine, the CDR3 comprises 17 residues. Kept here is only the CDR3 DNA, which spans 51 bases and is read in frame from base 1. Hyperthyroidism patients were aged 18 to 65 years and newly diagnosed, with disease duration of less than 2 months. Exclusion was applied to patients with uncontrolled infections, other autoimmune diseases, pregnancy or lactation. Diagnoses relied on clinical symptoms, serum thyroxine and TRAb, thyroid ultrasound and orbital computed tomography. For progressor patients, blood was drawn at the first diagnosis of hyperthyroidism, before any ophthalmopathy symptoms had appeared. Ficoll-Paque density gradient centrifugation was used to isolate PBMCs from approximately 10 ml of fresh peripheral blood. Progressor patients were defined as those initially diagnosed with Graves' hyperthyroidism in whom ophthalmopathy developed during follow-up. Total RNA was extracted using Trizol reagent, and RNA quality was assessed on an Agilent 2100 Bioanalyzer.

The sample was blood. This chain joins TRBV24-1 to TRBJ2-2, with 10 middle bases fitting TRBD1. The TCR sequence derives from a woman between 40 and 55 years old with Graves' hyperthyroidism that later progressed to Graves' ophthalmopathy. The CDR3 amino acid sequence is: CVTSDFRDRGWTGELFF. The sequenced DNA: TGTGTCACCAGTGATTTCAGGGACAGGGGATGGACCGGGGAGCTGTTTTTT.